This TCR beta chain is drawn from a study of blood T cell repertoires in COVID-19. About the study: Samples came from the United States, Italy and Spain, spanning acute and convalescent COVID-19.

The study assigned cohorts using participant-reported clinical history. Recovered participants had two consecutive negative NP/OP PCR tests, healthcare professional clearance, or symptom resolution. Per the study methods: Estimation of nucleated cell counts relied on the amplification of reference gene primers. Assay: immunoSEQ multiplex PCR; the TCRdb copy retains only in-frame clones and omits some. Clone size and the V and J calls come from that table; the DNA yielded D and trimming. The sample holds some 340,000 clones; around four fifths are singletons and the top ten take over 4.5%. Specimen: PBMCs or T cells enriched from blood (not recorded which). This TCR came from a woman aged 45-65 years who had recovered from COVID-19.

This CDR3 is CASSQGPPGLGSPLHF. In DNA, the CDR3 is TGTGCCAGCAGCCAGGGCCCCCCAGGGTTGGGATCACCCCTCCACTTT. The J gene is TRBJ1-6, the V gene TRBV3-1 (or the pseudogene TRBV3-2), with a weak D call TRBD1 (5 bases). This CDR3 is built from 16 residues. Per germline, CDR1 LGHDT and CDR2 YNNKEL (reference sequence). The V end lost 3 bases, the J end lost 10 bases, and 19 bases lay between the germline ends.